This T cell receptor beta chain was profiled in a study of cytomegalovirus exposure and HLA in healthy donors. Overall study results and limits: TCR association rates varied by HLA locus in a later analysis, with DRB1 highest and HLA-C lowest. HLA allele associations emerged for roughly 17,000 TCR beta sequences in a later analysis, at 0.05 false discovery rate. Several of the most significant clusters appeared linked to common viral pathogens, based on a later analysis.

Vbeta (60) and Jbeta (13) primers were used in the PCR. Generated by immunoSEQ multiplex PCR, the TCRdb table keeps only in-frame clones and is missing some. The sample contains 90,000 to 150,000 clones, roughly 80% of which appear only once. The CDR3 loop spans 20 amino acids. Germline loops: CDR1 MNHEY, CDR2 SMNVEV (reference sequence). J gave up 9 bases and V 5 bases, and 21 bases lay outside the gene matches. About this clone: The antigen remains undetermined.

This receptor was obtained from a woman in her 30s in good health and CMV-seropositive. The genes are TRBV27 and TRBJ2-1; TRBD2 matches at 14 bases. What was sequenced was PBMCs. The CDR3 loop reads CASSPPRLAGGLRRAGEQFF. In DNA, the CDR3 is TGTGCCAGCAGTCCCCCTCGACTAGCGGGGGGGCTTCGAAGGGCGGGTGAGCAGTTCTTC.